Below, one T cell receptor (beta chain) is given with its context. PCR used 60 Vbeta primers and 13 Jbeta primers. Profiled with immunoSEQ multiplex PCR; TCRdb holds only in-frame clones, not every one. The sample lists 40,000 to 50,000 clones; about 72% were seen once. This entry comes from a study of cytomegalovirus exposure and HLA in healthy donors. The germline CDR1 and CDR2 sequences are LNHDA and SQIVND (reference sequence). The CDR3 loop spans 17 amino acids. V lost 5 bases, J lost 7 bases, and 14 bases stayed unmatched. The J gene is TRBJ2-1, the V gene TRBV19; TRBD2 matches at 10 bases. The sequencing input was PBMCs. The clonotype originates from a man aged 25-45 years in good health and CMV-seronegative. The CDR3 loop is CASSYIAGGATQNEQFF. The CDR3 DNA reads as TGTGCCAGTAGTTACATAGCGGGGGGCGCGACTCAGAATGAGCAGTTCTTC.